This section outlines one TCR beta chain sequence together with its context. What it binds is not known. Germline CDR1 SGHTA, CDR2 FQGNSA. Trimming took off 5 bases at V and 3 bases at J, with 10 bases between the two ends. CDR3 length: 13 amino acids. With 60 Vbeta and 13 Jbeta primers, the PCR was carried out. Measured with immunoSEQ multiplex PCR; TCRdb has only the in-frame clones, and not every one. The repertoire holds about 150,000 clones, with over 70% as singletons. This entry belongs to a study of cytomegalovirus exposure and HLA in healthy donors. Whole-study findings and limits: V- and J-gene trimming in TCR beta was tied to a missense DCLRE1C variant by an analysis performed later. Among the most significant clusters, several appeared linked to common viral pathogens in a later analysis. Sequences of the TCR beta chain were said to predict the HLA-A and HLA-B alleles of most subjects accurately. It was confirmed in vitro that a few of the CMV-associated chains were specific for CMV antigens.

Material: PBMCs. The sequence derives from a man in his forties or fifties in good health and CMV-seronegative. The chain has TRBV7-2 and TRBJ1-1; D not resolved. Written as DNA, the CDR3 is TGTGCCAGCAGCGCCCGGGGATACACTGAAGCTTTCTTT. Translated: CASSARGYTEAFF. Full variable domain (remainder filled in from reference TRBV7-2 and TRBJ1-1): GAGVSQSPSNKVTEKGKDVELRCDPISGHTALYWYRQSLGQGLEFLIYFQGNSAPDKSGLPSDRFSAERTGGSVSTLTIQRTQQEDSAVYLCASSARGYTEAFFGQGTRLTVV.